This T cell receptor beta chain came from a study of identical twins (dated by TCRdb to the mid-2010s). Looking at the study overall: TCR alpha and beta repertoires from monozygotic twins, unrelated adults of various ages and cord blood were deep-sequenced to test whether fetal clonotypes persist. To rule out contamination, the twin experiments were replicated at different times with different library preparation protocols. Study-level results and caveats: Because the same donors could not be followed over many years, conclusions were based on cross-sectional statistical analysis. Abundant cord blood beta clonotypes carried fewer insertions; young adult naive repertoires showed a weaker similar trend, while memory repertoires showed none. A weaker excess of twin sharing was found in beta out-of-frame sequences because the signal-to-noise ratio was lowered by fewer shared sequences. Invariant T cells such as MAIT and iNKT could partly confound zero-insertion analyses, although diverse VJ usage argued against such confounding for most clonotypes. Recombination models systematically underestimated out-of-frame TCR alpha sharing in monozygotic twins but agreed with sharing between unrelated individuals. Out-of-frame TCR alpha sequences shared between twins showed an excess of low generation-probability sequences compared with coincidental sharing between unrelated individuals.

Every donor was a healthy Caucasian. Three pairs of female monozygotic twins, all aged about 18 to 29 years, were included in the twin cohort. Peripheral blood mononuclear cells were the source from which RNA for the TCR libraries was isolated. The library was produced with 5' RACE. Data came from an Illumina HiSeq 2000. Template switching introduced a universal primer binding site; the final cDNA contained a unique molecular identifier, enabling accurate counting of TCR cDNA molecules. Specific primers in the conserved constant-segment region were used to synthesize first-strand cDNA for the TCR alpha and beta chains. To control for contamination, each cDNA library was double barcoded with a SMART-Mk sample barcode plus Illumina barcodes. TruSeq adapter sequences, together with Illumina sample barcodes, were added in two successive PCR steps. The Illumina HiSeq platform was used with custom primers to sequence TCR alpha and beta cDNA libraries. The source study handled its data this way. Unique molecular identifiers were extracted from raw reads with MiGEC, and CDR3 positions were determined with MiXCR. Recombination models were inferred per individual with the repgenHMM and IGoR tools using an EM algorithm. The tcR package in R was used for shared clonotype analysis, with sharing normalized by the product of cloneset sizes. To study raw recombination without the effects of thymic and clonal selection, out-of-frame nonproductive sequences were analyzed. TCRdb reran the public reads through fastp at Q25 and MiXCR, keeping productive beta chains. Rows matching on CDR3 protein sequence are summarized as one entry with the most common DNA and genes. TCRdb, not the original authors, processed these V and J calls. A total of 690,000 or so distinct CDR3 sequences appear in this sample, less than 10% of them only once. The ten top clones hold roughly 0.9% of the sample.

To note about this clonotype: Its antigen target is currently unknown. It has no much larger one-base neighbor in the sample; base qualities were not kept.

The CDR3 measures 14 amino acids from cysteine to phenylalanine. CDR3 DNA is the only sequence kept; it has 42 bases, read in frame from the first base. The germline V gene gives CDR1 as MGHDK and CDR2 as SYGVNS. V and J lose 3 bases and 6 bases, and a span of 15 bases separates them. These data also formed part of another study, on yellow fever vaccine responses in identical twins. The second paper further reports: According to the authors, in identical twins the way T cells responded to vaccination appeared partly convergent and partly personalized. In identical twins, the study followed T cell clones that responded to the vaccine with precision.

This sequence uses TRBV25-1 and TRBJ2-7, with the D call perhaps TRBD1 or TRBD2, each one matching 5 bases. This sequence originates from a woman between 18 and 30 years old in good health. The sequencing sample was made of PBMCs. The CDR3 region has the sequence CASSEPKGTGEQYF. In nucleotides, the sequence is TGTGCCAGCAGTGAGCCCAAGGGGACGGGCGAGCAGTACTTC.